This is a list of T cell receptor beta chains from one sample in a study of molecular identifiers for immune sequencing clone quantification. TCRdb passed the PCR reads through MiXCR, listing each CDR3 protein once. The sample records roughly 630,000 distinct CDR3 sequences, over 25% being singletons. The source material was naive CD8+ T cells from blood, with Jurkat cell RNA spiked in. These receptors were obtained from a human donor in good health. Some libraries in this study had Jurkat cell RNA spiked in. CDR3s include the opening cysteine and the closing phenylalanine or tryptophan. D genes are given only for firm matches. Part of the rows lack a size; the others show once, few, many or a class for expanded clones.

J	size	D	V	CDR3	DNA
TRBJ1-3	.	.	TRBV2	CASSVAISGNTIYF	TGTGCCAGCAGTGTCGCGATCTCTGGAAACACCATATATTTT
TRBJ2-5	few	TRBD2	TRBV20-1	CSARDGLAGEETQYF	TGCAGTGCTAGAGATGGACTAGCGGGAGAAGAGACCCAGTACTTC
TRBJ2-1	.	.	TRBV11-2	CASSLGSIAYNEQFF	TGTGCCAGCAGCTTGGGCTCAATCGCATACAATGAGCAGTTCTTC
TRBJ2-5	few	.	TRBV27	CASSLSASTETQYF	TGTGCCAGCAGTTTATCGGCCAGTACCGAGACCCAGTACTTC
TRBJ2-5	.	.	TRBV19	CASSIGAGAQETQYF	TGTGCCAGTAGTATCGGTGCTGGGGCCCAAGAGACCCAGTACTTC
TRBJ2-3	many	TRBD2	TRBV29-1	CSVGPVLTREGTDTQYF	TGCAGCGTTGGTCCGGTCCTCACGCGGGAGGGGACAGATACGCAGTATTTT
TRBJ2-1	few	TRBD2	TRBV20-1	CSARERGGYEQFF	TGCAGTGCTAGAGAGAGGGGAGGGTATGAGCAGTTCTTC
TRBJ2-3	many	TRBD2	TRBV29-1	CSVDGTSGSQPTDTQYF	TGCAGCGTTGATGGGACTAGCGGGAGTCAACCAACAGATACGCAGTATTTT
TRBJ2-3	few	.	TRBV19	CASSIRGRTTTDTQYF	TGTGCCAGTAGTATACGGGGACGGACTACCACAGATACGCAGTATTTT
TRBJ2-5	.	.	TRBV4-3	CASSQDWGKEPQYF	TGCGCCAGCAGCCAAGATTGGGGGAAAGAGCCCCAGTACTTC
TRBJ2-5	many	.	TRBV20-1	CSARRLFQETQYF	TGCAGTGCCAGAAGACTTTTTCAAGAGACCCAGTACTTC
TRBJ2-7	many	.	TRBV10-2	CASSESFGPINRF	TGCGCCAGCAGTGAGTCGTTTGGCCCAATCAATAGATTC
TRBJ1-1	few	.	TRBV5-4	CASSYILGDTEAFF	TGTGCCAGCAGCTACATCCTGGGGGACACTGAAGCTTTCTTT
TRBJ1-2	once	.	TRBV6-6	CASSYPQGWDWGYTF	TGTGCCAGCAGTTACCCGCAGGGGTGGGATTGGGGCTACACCTTC
TRBJ1-4	many	.	TRBV7-9	CASSPGTLATNEKLFF	TGTGCCAGCAGCCCTGGGACGCTTGCAACTAATGAAAAACTGTTTTTT
TRBJ1-2	.	TRBD1	TRBV7-8	CASSLQGAAGYTF	TGTGCCAGCAGCTTACAGGGGGCAGCAGGCTACACCTTC
TRBJ2-7	few	TRBD1	TRBV13	CASSLEQGAYHEQYF	TGTGCCAGCAGCTTAGAACAGGGGGCGTATCACGAGCAGTACTTC
TRBJ2-2	.	.	TRBV27	CAIRQGGRSGELFF	TGTGCCATTAGGCAGGGGGGAAGGTCCGGGGAGCTGTTTTTT
TRBJ2-1	.	.	TRBV20-1	CSASGINYNEQFF	TGCAGTGCTAGCGGGATCAATTACAATGAGCAGTTCTTC
TRBJ2-1	few	.	TRBV29-1	CSVAGLPSSYNEQFF	TGCAGCGTGGCAGGGCTACCCAGCTCCTACAATGAGCAGTTCTTC
TRBJ1-4	.	.	TRBV2	CASTTKTNEKLFF	TGTGCCAGCACGACAAAAACTAATGAAAAACTGTTTTTT
TRBJ2-4	many	.	TRBV7-9	CASSPTSTVAKNIQYF	TGTGCCAGCAGCCCAACTAGCACGGTAGCCAAAAACATTCAGTACTTC
TRBJ1-5	few	.	TRBV19	CASIQTGVYSNQPQHF	TGTGCCAGTATCCAGACAGGCGTGTATAGCAATCAGCCCCAGCATTTT
TRBJ2-5	many	TRBD1	TRBV28	CASHPGQGGQETQYF	TGTGCCAGCCACCCGGGACAGGGCGGCCAAGAGACCCAGTACTTC